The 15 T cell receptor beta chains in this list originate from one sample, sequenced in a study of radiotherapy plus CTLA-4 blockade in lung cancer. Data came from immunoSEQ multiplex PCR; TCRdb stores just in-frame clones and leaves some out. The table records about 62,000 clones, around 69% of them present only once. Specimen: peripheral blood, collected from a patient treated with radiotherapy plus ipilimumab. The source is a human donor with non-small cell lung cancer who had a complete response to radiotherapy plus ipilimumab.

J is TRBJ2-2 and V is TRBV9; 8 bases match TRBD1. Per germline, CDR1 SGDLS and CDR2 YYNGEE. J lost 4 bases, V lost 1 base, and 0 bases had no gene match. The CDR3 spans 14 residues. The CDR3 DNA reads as TGTGCCAGCAGCGTACAGGGGGCCACCGGGGAGCTGTTTTTT. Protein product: CASSVQGATGELFF.

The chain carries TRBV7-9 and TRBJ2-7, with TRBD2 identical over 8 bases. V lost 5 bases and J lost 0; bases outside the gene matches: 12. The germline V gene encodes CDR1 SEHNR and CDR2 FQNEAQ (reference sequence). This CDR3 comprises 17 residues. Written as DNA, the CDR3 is TGTGCCAGCAGCCCCCCCCCGGGGGGGCGAAGCTCCTACGAGCAGTACTTC. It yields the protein CASSPPPGGRSSYEQYF.

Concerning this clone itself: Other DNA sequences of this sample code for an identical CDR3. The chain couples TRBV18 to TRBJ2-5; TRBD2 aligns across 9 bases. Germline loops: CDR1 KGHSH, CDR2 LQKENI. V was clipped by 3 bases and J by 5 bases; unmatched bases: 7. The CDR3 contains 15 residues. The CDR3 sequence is CASSPPLRGGETQYF. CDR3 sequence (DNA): TGTGCCAGCTCACCGCCGTTGCGGGGGGGCGAGACCCAGTACTTC.

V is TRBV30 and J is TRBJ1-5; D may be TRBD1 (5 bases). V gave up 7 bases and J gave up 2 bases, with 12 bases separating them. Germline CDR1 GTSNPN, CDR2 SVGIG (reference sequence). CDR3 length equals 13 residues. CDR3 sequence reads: CASQARGNQPQHF. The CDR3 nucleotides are TGTGCCTCTCAAGCCAGGGGCAATCAGCCCCAGCATTTT.

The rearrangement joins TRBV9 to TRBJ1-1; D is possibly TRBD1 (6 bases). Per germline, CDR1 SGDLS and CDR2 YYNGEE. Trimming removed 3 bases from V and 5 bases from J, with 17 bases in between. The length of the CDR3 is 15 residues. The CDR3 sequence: CASSAGNRDSTEAFF. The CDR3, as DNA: TGTGCCAGCAGCGCAGGTAACAGGGATTCAACTGAAGCTTTCTTT.

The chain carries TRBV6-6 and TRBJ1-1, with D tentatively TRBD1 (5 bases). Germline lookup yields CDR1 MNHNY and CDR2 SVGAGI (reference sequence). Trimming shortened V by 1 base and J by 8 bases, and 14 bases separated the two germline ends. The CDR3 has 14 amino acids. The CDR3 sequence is CASSYLGEVGEAFF. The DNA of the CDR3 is TGTGCCAGCAGTTACTTGGGGGAGGTCGGCGAAGCTTTCTTT.

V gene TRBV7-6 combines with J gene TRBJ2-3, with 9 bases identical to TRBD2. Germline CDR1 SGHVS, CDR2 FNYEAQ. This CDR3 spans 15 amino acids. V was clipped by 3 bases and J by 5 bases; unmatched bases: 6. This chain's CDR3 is CASSFGGGAGDTQYF. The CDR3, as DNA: TGTGCCAGCAGCTTCGGCGGGGGGGCCGGAGATACGCAGTATTTT. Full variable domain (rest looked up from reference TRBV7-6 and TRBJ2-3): GAGVSQSPRYKVTKRGQDVALRCDPISGHVSLYWYRQALGQGPEFLTYFNYEAQQDKSGLPNDRFSAERPEGSISTLTIQRTEQRDSAMYRCASSFGGGAGDTQYFGPGTRLTVL.

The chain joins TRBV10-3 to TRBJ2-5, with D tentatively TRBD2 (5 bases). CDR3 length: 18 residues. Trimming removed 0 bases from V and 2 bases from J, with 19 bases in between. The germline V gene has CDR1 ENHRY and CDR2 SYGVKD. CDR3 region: CAISESSVQLASQETQYF. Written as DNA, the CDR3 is TGTGCCATCAGTGAGTCCTCTGTACAGCTAGCCTCACAAGAGACCCAGTACTTC.

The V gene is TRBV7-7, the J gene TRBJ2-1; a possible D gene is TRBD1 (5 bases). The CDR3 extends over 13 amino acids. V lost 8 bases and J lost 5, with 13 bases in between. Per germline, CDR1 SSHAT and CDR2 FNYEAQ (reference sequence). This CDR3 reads CASGQGGHNEQFF. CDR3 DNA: TGTGCCAGCGGTCAGGGTGGCCACAATGAGCAGTTCTTC.

DNA of the CDR3: TGTGCCAGCAGCGTAGCGAGCGGGAGAATTACCGGGGAGCTGTTTTTT. Translated: CASSVASGRITGELFF. The rearrangement links TRBV9 to TRBJ2-2; the match to TRBD2 covers 8 bases. CDR3 length: 16 residues. J lost 5 bases, V lost 0 bases, and 6 bases had no gene match. Germline V CDR1 and CDR2: SGDLS, YYNGEE.

CDR3 region: CASSSRDRGFADTQYF. The CDR3 DNA sequence: TGTGCCAGCAGCTCCCGGGACAGGGGGTTCGCAGATACGCAGTATTTT. V and J are TRBV7-2 and TRBJ2-3; 11 bases match TRBD1. V shed 4 bases and J 4 bases; nucleotides not matched to a gene: 7. Germline V CDR1 and CDR2: SGHTA, FQGNSA. The CDR3 loop spans 16 amino acids.

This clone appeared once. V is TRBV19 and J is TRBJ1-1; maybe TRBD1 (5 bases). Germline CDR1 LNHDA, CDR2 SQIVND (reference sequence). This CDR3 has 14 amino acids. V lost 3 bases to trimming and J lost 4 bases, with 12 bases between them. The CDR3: CASSIDRTITEAFF. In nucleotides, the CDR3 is TGTGCCAGTAGTATTGATAGGACAATCACTGAAGCTTTCTTT. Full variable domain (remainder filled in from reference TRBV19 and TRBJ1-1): DGGITQSPKYLFRKEGQNVTLSCEQNLNHDAMYWYRQDPGQGLRLIYYSQIVNDFQKGDIAEGYSVSREKKESFPLTVTSAQKNPTAFYLCASSIDRTITEAFFGQGTRLTVV.

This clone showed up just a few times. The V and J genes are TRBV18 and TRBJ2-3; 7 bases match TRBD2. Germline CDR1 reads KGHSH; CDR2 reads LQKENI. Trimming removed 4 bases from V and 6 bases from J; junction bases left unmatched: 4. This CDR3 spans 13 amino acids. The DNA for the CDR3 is TGTGCCAGCTCACGGACTAGGGAGGATACGCAGTATTTT. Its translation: CASSRTREDTQYF.

The CDR3 loop reads CASSSLAGRGNEQFF. As DNA, the CDR3 is TGTGCCAGCAGCTCCCTAGCGGGAAGAGGGAATGAGCAGTTCTTC. This chain links TRBV5-4 with TRBJ2-1; TRBD2 aligns across 9 bases. CDR3 length: 15 amino acids. The germline V gene has CDR1 SGHNT and CDR2 YYREEE (reference sequence). With 3 bases clipped from V and 7 bases from J, the junction kept 8 bases outside the gene matches. Based on the CDR3 plus reference TRBV5-4 and TRBJ2-1, the full variable domain is ETGVTQSPTHLIKTRGQQVTLRCSSQSGHNTVSWYQQALGQGPQFIFQYYREEENGRGNFPPRFSGLQFPNYSSELNVNALELDDSALYLCASSSLAGRGNEQFFGPGTRLTVL.

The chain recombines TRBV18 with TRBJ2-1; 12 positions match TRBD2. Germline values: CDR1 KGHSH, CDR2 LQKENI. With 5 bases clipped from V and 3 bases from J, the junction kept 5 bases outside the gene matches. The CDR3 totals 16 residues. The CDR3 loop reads CASSETSGGSYNEQFF. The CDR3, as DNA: TGTGCCAGCTCAGAAACTAGCGGGGGGAGCTACAATGAGCAGTTCTTC.